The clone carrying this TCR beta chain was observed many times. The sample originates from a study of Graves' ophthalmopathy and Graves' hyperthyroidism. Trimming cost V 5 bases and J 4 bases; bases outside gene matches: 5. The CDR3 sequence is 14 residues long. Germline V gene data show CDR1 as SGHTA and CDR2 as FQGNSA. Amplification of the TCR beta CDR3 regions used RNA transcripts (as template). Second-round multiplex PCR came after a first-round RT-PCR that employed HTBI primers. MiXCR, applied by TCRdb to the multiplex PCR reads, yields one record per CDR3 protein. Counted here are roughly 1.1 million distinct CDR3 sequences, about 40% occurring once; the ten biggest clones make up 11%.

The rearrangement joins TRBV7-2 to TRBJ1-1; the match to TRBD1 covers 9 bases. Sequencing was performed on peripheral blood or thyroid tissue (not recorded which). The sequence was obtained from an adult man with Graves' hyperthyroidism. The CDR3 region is CASSGTGTLTEAFF. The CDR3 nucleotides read TGTGCCAGCAGCGGGACAGGGACCCTCACTGAAGCTTTCTTT. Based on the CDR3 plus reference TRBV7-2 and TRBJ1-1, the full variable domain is GAGVSQSPSNKVTEKGKDVELRCDPISGHTALYWYRQSLGQGLEFLIYFQGNSAPDKSGLPSDRFSAERTGGSVSTLTIQRTQQEDSAVYLCASSGTGTLTEAFFGQGTRLTVV.